The 11 T cell receptor beta chains in this list originate from one sample, sequenced in a study of blood T cell repertoires in COVID-19. Assay: immunoSEQ multiplex PCR; the TCRdb copy retains only in-frame clones and omits some. The table records around 200,000 clones, approximately 81% of them present only once. What was sequenced was peripheral blood. Receptor source: a woman older than 75 with acute or convalescent COVID-19.

The rearrangement uses TRBV4-2 and TRBJ2-5; 8 bases line up with TRBD1. With 0 bases clipped from V and 1 base from J, the junction kept 1 base outside the gene matches. CDR3 length: 15 amino acids. Looked up from germline, CDR1 is LGHNA and CDR2 is YNFKEQ. CDR3: CASSQDRGRQETQYF. In DNA form, the CDR3 reads TGTGCCAGCAGCCAAGACAGGGGGCGCCAAGAGACCCAGTACTTC.

Comments on this clone: The same CDR3 also results from other DNA sequences found in this sample. The J gene is TRBJ1-4, the V gene TRBV18; D unclear. This CDR3 comprises 14 residues. Trimming shortened V by 3 bases and J by 1 base, and 6 bases separated the two germline ends. Germline CDR1 and CDR2: KGHSH and LQKENI. The CDR3 DNA is TGTGCCAGCTCACCGGCAGTAACTAATGAAAAACTGTTTTTT. This sequence encodes CASSPAVTNEKLFF.

This chain uses TRBV28 with TRBJ2-1; 9 nucleotides match TRBD2. Germline V gene data show CDR1 as MDHEN and CDR2 as SYDVKM. J lost 3 bases, V lost 5 bases, and 5 bases had no gene match. The CDR3 runs 15 residues. The CDR3 region is CASSIAGDNYNEQFF. CDR3 DNA: TGTGCCAGCAGTATAGCGGGAGACAACTACAATGAGCAGTTCTTC.

The chain combines TRBV18 with TRBJ1-4; maybe TRBD1 (5 bases). CDR3 length equals 14 residues. Trimming took 5 bases from V and 10 from J, leaving 17 bases between them. Germline CDR1 is KGHSH and CDR2 is LQKENI. The CDR3 nucleotides are TGTGCCAGCTCAATATCCCGGGACTTCGGAAAACTGTTTTTT. This sequence encodes CASSISRDFGKLFF.

This clone turned up a few times. The chain joins TRBV27 to TRBJ2-7; 7 bases align to TRBD2. The CDR3 is 13 amino acids. V was pared by 5 bases and J by 2 bases, with 3 bases of the junction left unmatched. In germline, CDR1 is MNHEY, CDR2 SMNVEV (reference sequence). The CDR3 nucleotides are TGTGCCAGCAGTCGGGACTACGCCTACGAGCAGTACTTC. It translates to CASSRDYAYEQYF.

This rearrangement joins TRBV5-4 to TRBJ2-1, with 8 bases that match TRBD1. The V segment lost 1 base and the J segment 9 bases; nucleotides outside the gene matches: 9. The germline gives CDR1 SGHNT, CDR2 YYREEE (reference sequence). The CDR3 spans 15 residues. DNA of the CDR3: TGTGCCAGCAGCTTGTTTCAGGGGGCGGCGGGTGAGCAGTTCTTC. This gives the protein CASSLFQGAAGEQFF.

This CDR3 is CASSRTGIETQYF. The CDR3 DNA reads as TGTGCCAGCAGTCGGACAGGGATCGAGACCCAGTACTTC. This chain links TRBV28 with TRBJ2-5; the match to TRBD1 covers 8 bases. Germline V gene sequence: CDR1 MDHEN, CDR2 SYDVKM. The J segment lost 5 bases and the V segment lost 5 bases, leaving 4 bases of the junction unmatched. The CDR3 has 13 amino acids.

The V call is TRBV19, the J call TRBJ2-1; tentatively, D is TRBD2 (6 bases). This CDR3 spans 15 amino acids. V lost 6 bases to trimming and J lost 2 bases, with 14 bases between them. Germline-derived CDR1 and CDR2 are LNHDA and SQIVND (reference sequence). DNA of the CDR3: TGTGCCAGTAGAGTCGGGGGAATAACCTACAATGAGCAGTTCTTC. Protein sequence: CASRVGGITYNEQFF.

This sequence joins TRBV7-9 and TRBJ2-1, with TRBD1 matching 7 bases. This CDR3 region has 16 residues. V shed 5 bases, J shed 8 bases, and the junction held 15 bases outside the gene matches. CDR1 and CDR2 from the germline V gene are SEHNR and FQNEAQ (reference sequence). The CDR3 bases are TGTGCCAGCAGCCCATTCCGGGACAGCTTTATGGATGAGCAGTTCTTC. Protein: CASSPFRDSFMDEQFF.

On this clone itself: An end of the junction differs from the germline gene, which may be a read error. This chain connects TRBV19 to TRBJ1-5, with D perhaps TRBD1 (6 bases). The germline V gene has CDR1 LNHDA and CDR2 SQIVND (reference sequence). The CDR3 extends over 14 amino acids. CDR3 sequence: CATDITGKNRPQHF. The CDR3 DNA is TGTGCCACCGATATTACAGGGAAAAATCGGCCCCAGCATTTT.

This clone has more than one count but fewer than ten. This chain joins TRBV6-5 and TRBJ1-2, with D possibly TRBD1 on 6 matching bases. V dropped 6 bases and J dropped 5 bases, with 16 bases sitting between them. CDR1 MNHEY and CDR2 SVGAGI come from the germline V gene. This CDR3 contains 14 residues. CDR3 sequence (DNA): TGTGCCAGCAGCCAACAGGGTGGGGTTTATGGCTACACCTTC. Protein product: CASSQQGGVYGYTF.